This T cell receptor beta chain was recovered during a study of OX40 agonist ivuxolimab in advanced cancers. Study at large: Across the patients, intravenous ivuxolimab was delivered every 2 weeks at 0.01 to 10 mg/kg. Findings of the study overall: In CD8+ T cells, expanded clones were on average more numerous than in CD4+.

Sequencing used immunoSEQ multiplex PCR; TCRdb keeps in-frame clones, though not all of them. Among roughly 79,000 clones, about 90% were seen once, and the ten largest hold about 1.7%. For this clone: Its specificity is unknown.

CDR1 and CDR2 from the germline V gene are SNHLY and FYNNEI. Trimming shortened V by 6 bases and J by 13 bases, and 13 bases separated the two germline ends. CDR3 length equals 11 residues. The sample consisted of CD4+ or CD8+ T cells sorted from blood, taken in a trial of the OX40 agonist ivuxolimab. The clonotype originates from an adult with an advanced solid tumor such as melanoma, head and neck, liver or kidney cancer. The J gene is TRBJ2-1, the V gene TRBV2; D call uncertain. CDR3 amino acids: CASRWSFAQFF. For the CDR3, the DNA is TGTGCCAGCAGGTGGTCTTTTGCACAGTTCTTC.